The 28 T cell receptor beta chains listed next were all sequenced from one sample in a study of blood T cell repertoires in COVID-19. Some clones are missing from TCRdb's copy, which holds only in-frame ones; the method was immunoSEQ multiplex PCR. In the table there are fewer than 65,000 clones, 75% to 90% of which are singletons. The sequencing sample was made of peripheral blood. Every receptor here comes from a man aged 60 to 75 with acute or convalescent COVID-19.

The gene calls are TRBV5-5 and TRBJ2-7, with D unclear. V dropped 0 bases and J dropped 0 bases, with 16 bases sitting between them. This CDR3 contains 17 residues. Per germline, CDR1 SGHKS and CDR2 YYEKEE (reference sequence). Here the CDR3 reads CASSLGRRTDSSYEQYF. The CDR3 region has the DNA TGTGCCAGCAGCTTGGGACGGCGTACAGATAGCTCCTACGAGCAGTACTTC.

This clone was seen just once. The J gene is TRBJ1-5, the V gene TRBV7-8; TRBD1 agrees at 7 bases. V was clipped by 5 bases and J by 3 bases; unmatched bases: 10. There are 16 residues in the CDR3. CDR1 SGHVS and CDR2 FQNEAQ come from the germline V gene. CDR3 region: CASSMDRIPLNQPQHF. Here the CDR3 DNA reads TGTGCCAGCAGCATGGACAGGATTCCTCTCAATCAGCCCCAGCATTTT. The full variable domain, in which reference TRBV7-8 and TRBJ1-5 provide the parts outside the CDR3, is GAGVSQSPRYKVAKRGQDVALRCDPISGHVSLFWYQQALGQGPEFLTYFQNEAQLDKSGLPSDRFFAERPEGSVSTLKIQRTQQEDSAVYLCASSMDRIPLNQPQHFGDGTRLSIL.

V usage is TRBV10-1 and J usage is TRBJ1-2, with D maybe TRBD1 (5 bases). The V end lost 0 bases, the J end lost 4 bases, and 15 bases lay between the germline ends. Per germline, CDR1 WNHNN and CDR2 SYGVQD (reference sequence). The CDR3 is made up of 16 amino acids. Here the CDR3 DNA reads TGCGCCAGCAGTGAGTCGACGCGGGGGGTTGTCTATGGCTACACCTTC. Amino acids: CASSESTRGVVYGYTF.

This sequence joins TRBV21-1 and TRBJ2-3; TRBD1 is the table's D call and was not checked against the DNA. TRBV21-1 is termed a pseudogene. This CDR3 region has 19 residues. The CDR3: CASSKAEDGRGNCGDTQYF. The CDR3 region has the DNA TGTGCCAGCAGCAAAGCAGAAGATGGCAGGGGAAATTGTGGAGATACGCAGTATTTT.

The rearrangement joins TRBV29-1 to TRBJ2-4; TRBD2 agrees at 8 bases. J was trimmed by 8 bases and V by 3 bases; bases with no gene match: 12. The germline V gene has CDR1 SQVTM and CDR2 ANQGSEA. The CDR3 has 15 amino acids. The CDR3 protein is CSVEFEGLGRDIQYF. CDR3 sequence (DNA): TGCAGCGTTGAGTTCGAGGGACTAGGACGAGACATTCAGTACTTC.

This sequence joins TRBV20-1 and TRBJ2-7, with TRBD2 matching 9 bases. From germline, CDR1 is DFQATT and CDR2 SNEGSKA (reference sequence). The CDR3 is 14 amino acids. V trimming: 3 bases; J trimming: 3 bases; junction bases outside the gene matches: 6. CDR3 protein: CSASLAGKFYEQYF. CDR3 DNA: TGCAGTGCTAGTCTAGCGGGAAAATTCTACGAGCAGTACTTC.

This clone has a handful of counts. This chain links TRBV7-8 with TRBJ2-7, with a weak D call TRBD2 (6 bases). The CDR3 runs 15 residues. V lost 5 bases and J 2 bases, leaving 16 bases between the germline ends. The germline V gene has CDR1 SGHVS and CDR2 FQNEAQ. CDR3 in amino acids: CASSPIGSRAYEQYF. Here the CDR3 DNA reads TGTGCCAGCAGCCCGATCGGGAGTAGGGCCTACGAGCAGTACTTC.

This clone occurred a few times. The chain is built from TRBV4-2 and TRBJ2-2; 11 nucleotides match TRBD2. The CDR3 runs 22 residues. V was pared by 0 bases and J by 3 bases, with 18 bases of the junction left unmatched. Germline V gene lookup returns CDR1 LGHNA and CDR2 YNFKEQ. The CDR3 sequence: CASSQDRSLGYSGGAHTGELFF. CDR3 in DNA: TGTGCCAGCAGCCAAGATCGATCTCTTGGGTATAGCGGGGGGGCCCACACCGGGGAGCTGTTTTTT.

This clone has a handful of counts. This chain uses TRBV5-1 with TRBJ2-5; 9 bases line up with TRBD2. The CDR3 totals 16 residues. The V and J ends lost 4 bases and 4 bases, in that order; junction bases with no gene match: 11. Germline CDR1 SGHRS, CDR2 YFSETQ. The CDR3 sequence: CASSPESGGPRETQYF. CDR3 coding DNA: TGCGCCAGCAGCCCAGAAAGCGGGGGGCCACGAGAGACCCAGTACTTC. The complete variable domain, with remaining parts taken from reference TRBV5-1 and TRBJ2-5, reads KAGVTQTPRYLIKTRGQQVTLSCSPISGHRSVSWYQQTPGQGLQFLFEYFSETQRNKGNFPGRFSGRQFSNSRSEMNVSTLELGDSALYLCASSPESGGPRETQYFGPGTRLLVL.

This sequence joins TRBV5-1 and TRBJ2-7, with 11 bases fitting TRBD2. V dropped 3 bases and J dropped 3; count of bases not matched to a gene: 2. Germline assignment: CDR1 SGHRS and CDR2 YFSETQ. The CDR3 has 14 amino acids. The CDR3 sequence is CASSSGTSGYEQYF. In DNA form, the CDR3 reads TGCGCCAGCAGCTCTGGGACTAGCGGCTACGAGCAGTACTTC.

The chain combines TRBV14 with TRBJ2-2; 9 bases are a match to TRBD1. V lost 3 bases to trimming and J lost 4 bases; unmatched junction nucleotides: 6. Germline V gives CDR1 SGHDN, CDR2 FVKESK. This CDR3 contains 16 residues. This chain's CDR3 is CASSHLGTGSTGELFF. The CDR3, as DNA: TGTGCCAGCAGCCATCTCGGGACAGGGAGCACCGGGGAGCTGTTTTTT.

The chain employs TRBV7-2 and TRBJ1-1; no reliable D call. Trimming pared 5 bases from V and 6 bases from J, leaving 7 bases between. Germline V gene lookup returns CDR1 SGHTA and CDR2 FQGNSA. CDR3 length: 11 amino acids. CDR3 DNA: TGTGCCAGCAGCCCTCGGTCTGAAGCTTTCTTT. It codes for CASSPRSEAFF.

The CDR3 DNA reads TGTGCCAGCAGCTTAGGACTAGTCAATGAGCAGTTCTTC. Its translation is CASSLGLVNEQFF. The rearrangement uses TRBV11-2 and TRBJ2-1; D is perhaps TRBD2 (6 bases). The V gene's germline CDR1 is SGHAT and CDR2 FQNNGV. CDR3 length: 13 residues. V was pared by 1 base and J by 6 bases, with 7 bases between.

This clone was seen once. The V call is TRBV27, the J call TRBJ2-3, with D possibly TRBD1 on 6 matching bases. CDR1 is MNHEY, CDR2 SMNVEV, per germline (reference sequence). The V gene lost 5 bases and the J gene lost 2 bases, with 11 bases spanning the gap. The CDR3 runs to 14 residues. DNA of the CDR3: TGTGCCAGCAGTCCGGACAGAAACACAGATACGCAGTATTTT. Amino acids: CASSPDRNTDTQYF.

V gene TRBV5-6 combines with J gene TRBJ2-7; D is unclear. The CDR3 is 13 residues long. V lost 4 bases to trimming and J lost 2 bases, with 10 bases between them. The germline gives CDR1 SGHDT, CDR2 YYEEEE. The CDR3 region is CASSADAAYEQYF. As DNA, the CDR3 is TGTGCCAGCAGCGCCGACGCGGCCTACGAGCAGTACTTC.

The chain recombines TRBV19 with TRBJ1-1, with D possibly matching TRBD1 (6 bases). The CDR3 has 14 amino acids. The V end lost 6 bases, the J end lost 1 base, and 12 bases lay between the germline ends. The germline V gene encodes CDR1 LNHDA and CDR2 SQIVND (reference sequence). In DNA form, the CDR3 reads TGTGCCAGTAGGATACAGGGAACGAACACTGAAGCTTTCTTT. It codes for CASRIQGTNTEAFF. Filled out from reference TRBV19 and TRBJ1-1, the complete variable domain reads DGGITQSPKYLFRKEGQNVTLSCEQNLNHDAMYWYRQDPGQGLRLIYYSQIVNDFQKGDIAEGYSVSREKKESFPLTVTSAQKNPTAFYLCASRIQGTNTEAFFGQGTRLTVV.

The chain couples TRBV25-1 to TRBJ2-7, with 7 bases that match TRBD2. This CDR3 is built from 12 residues. The germline V gene has CDR1 MGHDK and CDR2 SYGVNS. J gave up 7 bases and V 1 base, and 1 base lay outside the gene matches. The CDR3 protein is CASSELGGEQYF. Written as DNA, the CDR3 is TGTGCCAGCAGTGAATTGGGAGGGGAGCAGTACTTC.

The chain has TRBV6-5 and TRBJ2-2, with D possibly being TRBD2 (5 bases). The CDR3 runs to 16 residues. Per germline, CDR1 MNHEY and CDR2 SVGAGI. V lost 1 base to trimming and J lost 3 bases, with 12 bases between them. The CDR3 region is CASSYFGLADTGELFF. CDR3 bases: TGTGCCAGCAGTTACTTCGGCCTAGCAGACACCGGGGAGCTGTTTTTT.

This CDR3 is CASSQDLTGGTGELFF. The CDR3, as DNA: TGTGCCAGCAGCCAAGATCTGACAGGGGGCACCGGGGAGCTGTTTTTT. V usage is TRBV3-1 (or the pseudogene TRBV3-2) and J usage is TRBJ2-2, with TRBD1 matching over 9 bases. The CDR3 contains 16 residues. Germline CDR1 reads LGHDT; CDR2 reads YNNKEL (reference sequence). V dropped 0 bases and J dropped 4; count of bases not matched to a gene: 3.

The rearrangement links TRBV3-1 (or the pseudogene TRBV3-2) to TRBJ1-1; no clear D. Trimming took off 3 bases at V and 5 bases at J, with 10 bases between the two ends. CDR1 LGHDT and CDR2 YNNKEL come from the germline V gene (reference sequence). The CDR3 extends over 13 amino acids. The CDR3 DNA follows: TGTGCCAGCAGCCAGGGTGGAGGGACTGAAGCTTTCTTT. This sequence encodes CASSQGGGTEAFF.

The chain recombines TRBV12-3 or TRBV12-4 with TRBJ2-3; TRBD2 matches 10 bases. With 8 bases clipped from V and 8 bases from J, the junction kept 7 bases outside the gene matches. This CDR3 region has 13 residues. Written as DNA, the CDR3 is TGTGCCAGCGGCCTAGCGGGAGAAGGTACGCAGTATTTT. This translates into CASGLAGEGTQYF.

This sequence joins TRBV19 and TRBJ1-1, with 7 bases fitting TRBD1. The V gene's germline CDR1 is LNHDA and CDR2 SQIVND (reference sequence). Unmatched junction bases numbered 5, after V lost 3 bases and J lost 4 bases. The CDR3 covers 14 residues. The CDR3 bases are TGTGCCAGTAGTATGTTGACAGGGCTCACTGAAGCTTTCTTT. The encoded protein is CASSMLTGLTEAFF.

This sequence joins TRBV10-3 and TRBJ2-7, with D tentatively TRBD2 (6 bases). This CDR3 has 15 amino acids. Germline V gives CDR1 ENHRY, CDR2 SYGVKD. The V gene lost 3 bases and the J gene lost 6 bases, with 18 bases spanning the gap. This CDR3 reads CAISDGEAGRAEQYF. The CDR3 coding sequence is TGTGCCATCAGTGATGGGGAGGCAGGGCGGGCCGAGCAGTACTTC.

This chain links TRBV18 with TRBJ1-1; D unresolved. This CDR3 spans 13 amino acids. Germline V gene sequence: CDR1 KGHSH, CDR2 LQKENI. V lost 5 bases and J lost 2, with 9 bases in between. DNA of the CDR3: TGTGCCAGCTCATCCAGTTCCAACACTGAAGCTTTCTTT. Translating gives CASSSSSNTEAFF.

V usage is TRBV5-1 and J usage is TRBJ2-2; D remains ambiguous. The CDR3 contains 16 residues. Germline-derived CDR1 and CDR2 are SGHRS and YFSETQ. V lost 5 bases, J lost 3 bases, and 17 bases lay in between. CDR3 loop: CASSFLEEMDTGELFF. The CDR3 DNA reads as TGCGCCAGCAGTTTCCTAGAGGAAATGGACACCGGGGAGCTGTTTTTT.

V and J are TRBV11-2 and TRBJ1-2; 7 positions agree with TRBD1. The length of the CDR3 is 14 residues. In germline, CDR1 is SGHAT, CDR2 FQNNGV. V trimming: 5 bases; J trimming: 8 bases; junction bases outside the gene matches: 11. The CDR3 loop is CASSPLTGLGGYTF. Here the CDR3 DNA reads TGTGCCAGCAGCCCCCTGACAGGGCTTGGGGGCTACACCTTC.

The count of this clone is one. The chain links TRBV2 to TRBJ1-3; no firm D call. Trimming removed 6 bases at V and 0 bases at J, with 12 bases between. Germline V gene lookup returns CDR1 SNHLY and CDR2 FYNNEI. The CDR3 covers 15 residues. CDR3 in amino acids: CASRLTRSSGNTIYF. Here the CDR3 DNA reads TGTGCCAGCAGGCTGACACGTAGCTCTGGAAACACCATATATTTT. Full variable domain (rest looked up from reference TRBV2 and TRBJ1-3): EPEVTQTPSHQVTQMGQEVILRCVPISNHLYFYWYRQILGQKVEFLVSFYNNEISEKSEIFDDQFSVERPDGSNFTLKIRSTKLEDSAMYFCASRLTRSSGNTIYFGEGSWLTVV.

The chain combines TRBV5-6 with TRBJ1-1, with TRBD1 matching over 11 bases. The germline V gene encodes CDR1 SGHDT and CDR2 YYEEEE. V dropped 6 bases and J dropped 3; count of bases not matched to a gene: 7. The CDR3 has 15 amino acids. The CDR3 is CASTRTGGRYTEAFF. CDR3 sequence (DNA): TGTGCCAGCACCCGGACAGGGGGCAGGTACACTGAAGCTTTCTTT.